The 32 T cell receptor beta chains presented below share a single source sample, sequenced in a study of blood T cells in healthy people across ages. Next came a second PCR, run for about 6 to 11 cycles, which used a sample-barcoded 5' primer along with a J-beta primer mix. TCRdb fed the 5' RACE reads into MiXCR, producing one record per CDR3 protein. The sample has 850,000 to 1,100,000 distinct CDR3 sequences, more than 30% seen once. The source material was blood. These receptors were taken from a man younger than 35 in good health.

This clonotype has just a few counts. The V and J genes are TRBV2 and TRBJ2-3, with D unresolved. The germline gives CDR1 SNHLY, CDR2 FYNNEI. Trimming took off 3 bases at V and 6 bases at J, with 16 bases between the two ends. CDR3 length: 15 residues. CDR3 loop: CASSDLPEAPDTQYF. The DNA for the CDR3 is TGTGCCAGCAGTGACCTCCCCGAGGCGCCTGATACGCAGTATTTT.

This clonotype appeared a few times. The CDR3 sequence is CASSLSGTEKLFF. CDR3 DNA sequence: TGTGCCAGCAGCTTATCCGGTACTGAAAAACTGTTTTTT. The chain recombines TRBV5-5 with TRBJ1-4; D is unresolved. The germline CDR1 and CDR2 sequences are SGHKS and YYEKEE (reference sequence). The CDR3 has 13 residues. The V end lost 2 bases, the J end lost 7 bases, and 9 bases lay between the germline ends.

This clonotype was counted only a few times. The chain couples TRBV29-1 to TRBJ1-1, with 7 nucleotides matching TRBD1. Trimming at V came to 8 bases and at J to 4 bases, leaving 10 bases not matched to a gene. Germline V gives CDR1 SQVTM, CDR2 ANQGSEA. CDR3 size: 13 residues. The CDR3 DNA sequence: TGCAGCCCCGGACAGGTTGAGACCACTGAAGCTTTCTTT. Translating gives CSPGQVETTEAFF.

The rearrangement links TRBV10-3 to TRBJ2-7; 8 bases are shared with TRBD1. J was trimmed by 0 bases and V by 6 bases; bases with no gene match: 10. CDR3 length: 16 amino acids. The germline CDR1 and CDR2 sequences are ENHRY and SYGVKD. This CDR3 is CAIRDRAGPGSYEQYF. As DNA, the CDR3 is TGTGCCATCAGGGACAGGGCCGGGCCTGGCTCCTACGAGCAGTACTTC.

This clonotype was counted only a few times. The gene calls are TRBV5-1 and TRBJ1-1; 8 positions match TRBD1. With 2 bases clipped from V and 0 bases from J, the junction kept 6 bases outside the gene matches. The germline CDR1 and CDR2 sequences are SGHRS and YFSETQ. CDR3 length: 16 amino acids. The CDR3 sequence: CASSFSGQGVNTEAFF. The CDR3 coding sequence is TGCGCCAGCAGCTTTAGTGGACAGGGTGTGAACACTGAAGCTTTCTTT. The variable domain in full, completed from reference TRBV5-1 and TRBJ1-1, reads KAGVTQTPRYLIKTRGQQVTLSCSPISGHRSVSWYQQTPGQGLQFLFEYFSETQRNKGNFPGRFSGRQFSNSRSEMNVSTLELGDSALYLCASSFSGQGVNTEAFFGQGTRLTVV.

The J gene is TRBJ2-5, the V gene TRBV10-3; 7 bases align to TRBD2. The V gene's germline CDR1 is ENHRY and CDR2 SYGVKD. CDR3 size: 13 residues. With 1 base clipped from V and 11 bases from J, the junction kept 7 bases outside the gene matches. Written as DNA, the CDR3 is TGTGCCATCAGTGAGTTAAACCCTAGCGGACAGTACTTC. It is translated as CAISELNPSGQYF.

This clonotype was detected a few times. V and J are TRBV20-1 and TRBJ1-2; D possibly corresponds to TRBD1 (5 bases). The CDR3 totals 14 residues. V shed 5 bases and J shed 0 bases, with 13 bases lying between them. Germline values: CDR1 DFQATT, CDR2 SNEGSKA (reference sequence). The CDR3 is CSAYKGPTNYGYTF. The CDR3 nucleotides read TGCAGTGCTTATAAGGGACCGACTAACTATGGCTACACCTTC.

The V call is TRBV20-1, the J call TRBJ1-1; D might be TRBD1 (5 bases). Germline lookup yields CDR1 DFQATT and CDR2 SNEGSKA (reference sequence). V lost 1 base and J 1 base, leaving 13 bases between the germline ends. The CDR3 totals 15 residues. As DNA, the CDR3 is TGCAGTGCTAGAGGGTTTGGGGCAGCGAACACTGAAGCTTTCTTT. It is translated as CSARGFGAANTEAFF.

Only a few counts were recorded for this clonotype. The V call is TRBV9, the J call TRBJ2-7; no clear D. This CDR3 is 13 amino acids long. Trimming cost V 0 bases and J 4 bases, with 8 bases left between them. Germline loops: CDR1 SGDLS, CDR2 YYNGEE. As DNA, the CDR3 is TGTGCCAGCAGCGTAGACGACCTTTACGAGCAGTACTTC. Protein: CASSVDDLYEQYF.

The chain uses TRBV7-9 and TRBJ1-2; D unresolved. Trimming took off 5 bases at V and 1 base at J, with 17 bases between the two ends. The V gene's germline CDR1 is SEHNR and CDR2 FQNEAQ (reference sequence). This CDR3 has 16 amino acids. CDR3 residues: CASSARVGQLNYGYTF. Written as DNA, the CDR3 is TGTGCCAGCAGCGCGAGGGTCGGGCAGCTTAACTATGGCTACACCTTC.

This chain connects TRBV14 to TRBJ2-5, with a tentative D call TRBD1 (6 bases). The ends were cut back, 4 bases at V and 5 bases at J, with 20 bases in the middle. There are 16 residues in the CDR3. Germline CDR1 SGHDN, CDR2 FVKESK. The CDR3 DNA follows: TGTGCCAGCAGCCGTAAGCAGGGGTACGTCGGGGAGACCCAGTACTTC. Translation: CASSRKQGYVGETQYF.

This clonotype appeared many times. The chain uses TRBV29-1 and TRBJ2-5, with 8 nucleotides matching TRBD2. The CDR3 runs to 13 residues. Germline V gives CDR1 SQVTM, CDR2 ANQGSEA. The V and J ends lost 7 bases and 5 bases, in that order; junction bases with no gene match: 9. The CDR3 is CSAYSGGMETQYF. The CDR3 nucleotides are TGCAGCGCTTACAGCGGGGGTATGGAGACCCAGTACTTC. Full variable domain (missing parts from reference TRBV29-1 and TRBJ2-5): SAVISQKPSRDICQRGTSLTIQCQVDSQVTMMFWYRQQPGQSLTLIATANQGSEATYESGFVIDKFPISRPNLTFSTLTVSNMSPEDSSIYLCSAYSGGMETQYFGPGTRLLVL.

This clonotype was counted only a few times. The V and J genes are TRBV20-1 and TRBJ2-1; D is undetermined. V was clipped by 6 bases and J by 0 bases, with 15 bases between them. Germline assignment: CDR1 DFQATT and CDR2 SNEGSKA (reference sequence). The CDR3 runs to 15 residues. The CDR3 DNA is TGCAGTGCCCAGAATGTTCAAAGCTCCTACAATGAGCAGTTCTTC. Protein sequence: CSAQNVQSSYNEQFF.

This chain uses TRBV12-3 or TRBV12-4 with TRBJ2-1; D uncertain. The CDR3 consists of 17 residues. V shed 0 bases and J shed 6 bases, with 18 bases lying between them. CDR3 in amino acids: CASSLALGAPPANEQFF. CDR3 DNA: TGTGCCAGCAGTTTAGCGCTAGGTGCCCCCCCGGCCAATGAGCAGTTCTTC.

This clonotype was found many times. The chain links TRBV4-3 to TRBJ2-3, with D possibly TRBD1 on 5 matching bases. Trimming removed 0 bases at V and 1 base at J, with 11 bases between. Looked up from germline, CDR1 is LGHNA and CDR2 is YSLEER. There are 16 residues in the CDR3. CDR3 sequence: CASSQDRTGGTDTQYF. CDR3 sequence (DNA): TGCGCCAGCAGCCAAGATAGAACAGGCGGCACAGATACGCAGTATTTT.

This clonotype appeared a single time. V and J are TRBV5-1 and TRBJ1-3; 8 bases match TRBD1. CDR1 is SGHRS and CDR2 is YFSETQ in the germline V gene. CDR3 length: 16 amino acids. The ends lost 4 bases at V and 1 base at J; junction bases unmatched: 7. CDR3 sequence: CASSPSGQVSGNTIYF. The CDR3, as DNA: TGCGCCAGCAGCCCCTCGGGACAGGTATCTGGAAACACCATATATTTT.

The rearrangement joins TRBV4-3 to TRBJ1-1; 10 positions agree with TRBD1. Germline V CDR1 and CDR2: LGHNA, YSLEER. This CDR3 is 19 amino acids long. V shed 0 bases, J shed 6 bases, and the junction held 16 bases outside the gene matches. The CDR3 DNA sequence: TGCGCCAGCAGCCAAGATCCCCCGCGGACAGGGGGAGGCCTCGCTGAAGCTTTCTTT. Translation gives CASSQDPPRTGGGLAEAFF.

The chain couples TRBV2 to TRBJ1-1; D gene unclear. CDR1 and CDR2 (germline): SNHLY, FYNNEI. The CDR3 extends over 14 amino acids. V was cut by 3 bases and J by 6 bases, with 14 bases left in between. The DNA of the CDR3 is TGTGCCAGCAGTGACCTTCCCACGGCCGCTGAAGCTTTCTTT. Its protein product is CASSDLPTAAEAFF. The full variable domain, with the rest looked up from reference TRBV2 and TRBJ1-1, is EPEVTQTPSHQVTQMGQEVILRCVPISNHLYFYWYRQILGQKVEFLVSFYNNEISEKSEIFDDQFSVERPDGSNFTLKIRSTKLEDSAMYFCASSDLPTAAEAFFGQGTRLTVV.

This clonotype was observed a handful of times. This rearrangement joins TRBV28 to TRBJ2-3, with D hard to call. Germline V CDR1 and CDR2: MDHEN, SYDVKM. V was trimmed by 5 bases and J by 8 bases, leaving 14 bases between them. The CDR3 runs to 13 residues. The CDR3 DNA is TGTGCCAGCAGTGACCCCCGAATAGGTACGCAGTATTTT. It translates to CASSDPRIGTQYF.

CDR3 loop: CASSQVAEKYF. CDR3 sequence (DNA): TGCGCCAGCAGCCAAGTGGCAGAGAAGTATTTT. This chain uses TRBV4-1 with TRBJ2-3; no reliable D call. This CDR3 contains 11 residues. V was trimmed by 1 base and J by 13 bases, leaving 9 bases between them. Germline loops: CDR1 MGHRA, CDR2 YSYEKL.

The chain is built from TRBV7-2 and TRBJ1-1, with D perhaps matching TRBD1 (5 bases). Germline V gives CDR1 SGHTA, CDR2 FQGNSA. CDR3 length: 15 residues. Trimming pared 4 bases from V and 3 bases from J, leaving 15 bases between. The CDR3 loop reads CASSSSGNSHTEAFF. CDR3 bases: TGTGCCAGCAGCTCCTCAGGGAACTCGCACACTGAAGCTTTCTTT. Full variable domain (remainder filled in from reference TRBV7-2 and TRBJ1-1): GAGVSQSPSNKVTEKGKDVELRCDPISGHTALYWYRQSLGQGLEFLIYFQGNSAPDKSGLPSDRFSAERTGGSVSTLTIQRTQQEDSAVYLCASSSSGNSHTEAFFGQGTRLTVV.

About this clonotype: A read error is likely, as this CDR3 ends without the conserved phenylalanine or tryptophan. The DNA is omitted, as the CDR3 cannot be located on it reliably, and the CDR3 follows TCRdb's listing. The rearrangement uses TRBV10-2 and TRBJ1-1; no check of the table's D call, TRBD1, against the DNA was made. The CDR3 is 11 amino acids in total, end residues counted. Germline V gives CDR1 WSHSY, CDR2 SAAADI. CDR3 loop: CASSGWGISFL.

V is TRBV3-1 and J is TRBJ2-5; tentatively, D is TRBD2 (5 bases). The DNA end is a closer match to TRBJ2-7, so the J assignment may be wrong. The CDR3 contains 12 residues. The germline CDR1 and CDR2 sequences are LGHDT and YNNKEL (reference sequence). CDR3 DNA sequence: TGTGCCAGCAGCCTCGGGATAGACGAGCAGTACTTC. This encodes CASSLGIDEQYF.

A few counts support this clonotype. The chain joins TRBV12-3 or TRBV12-4 to TRBJ2-4; D perhaps matches TRBD2 (6 bases). Trimming left V 7 bases short and J 4 bases short, with 11 bases between. The CDR3 runs 13 residues. The CDR3 nucleotides read TGTGCCAGCAACCAGGGAGGAAAAAACATTCAGTACTTC. Its protein product is CASNQGGKNIQYF.

This clonotype has at least ten counts. V gene TRBV12-3 or TRBV12-4 combines with J gene TRBJ1-4; no clear D gene. The ends were cut back, 7 bases at V and 5 bases at J, with 32 bases in the middle. The length of the CDR3 is 20 residues. The CDR3 region has the DNA TGTGCCAGCATGTCTTATCCCGGAGGTTTAGGCTCAACTCCCAATGAAAAACTGTTTTTT. Translating it yields CASMSYPGGLGSTPNEKLFF.

The V and J genes are TRBV20-1 and TRBJ2-3; D remains unclear. V was cut by 6 bases and J by 2 bases, with 15 bases left in between. Germline V gives CDR1 DFQATT, CDR2 SNEGSKA (reference sequence). The CDR3 has 14 amino acids. The CDR3 here is CSAMDLDLTDTQYF. As DNA, the CDR3 is TGCAGTGCGATGGACCTCGACCTCACAGATACGCAGTATTTT.

This clonotype was observed a few times. J is TRBJ2-7 and V is TRBV11-2; D unresolved. CDR3 size: 15 residues. CDR1 is SGHAT, CDR2 FQNNGV, per germline. Trimming shortened V by 0 bases and J by 7 bases, and 16 bases separated the two germline ends. The chain's CDR3 is CASSLEMHRPNEQYF. CDR3 sequence (DNA): TGTGCCAGCAGCTTAGAAATGCATCGTCCCAATGAGCAGTACTTC.

The chain recombines TRBV2 with TRBJ2-3, with 7 positions matching TRBD2. Germline CDR1 reads SNHLY; CDR2 reads FYNNEI. The CDR3 extends over 20 amino acids. Unmatched junction bases numbered 19, after V lost 4 bases and J lost 0 bases. This CDR3 is CASSGVRLLTGGSSTDTQYF. DNA of the CDR3: TGTGCCAGCAGTGGAGTACGGCTTTTAACGGGGGGATCTAGCACAGATACGCAGTATTTT.

Only a few counts were recorded for this clonotype. The V and J genes are TRBV5-1 and TRBJ2-1; either TRBD1 or TRBD2 may fit D (5 bases each). V was cut by 0 bases and J by 8 bases, with 12 bases left in between. This CDR3 comprises 14 residues. Germline CDR1 reads SGHRS; CDR2 reads YFSETQ. CDR3 in amino acids: CASSLAGRYDEQFF. CDR3 DNA sequence: TGCGCCAGCAGCTTGGCGGGGCGTTACGATGAGCAGTTCTTC.

The genes are TRBV11-2 and TRBJ2-3; D gene unclear. V lost 5 bases to trimming and J lost 3 bases, with 12 bases between them. This CDR3 spans 14 amino acids. Germline V gene data show CDR1 as SGHAT and CDR2 as FQNNGV. This CDR3 is CASSLLSRTDTQYF. The CDR3 coding sequence is TGTGCCAGCAGCCTCCTTAGTAGGACAGATACGCAGTATTTT.

V usage is TRBV28 and J usage is TRBJ2-1; D is possibly TRBD1 or TRBD2 (5 bases each). V gave up 6 bases and J gave up 7 bases, with 10 bases separating them. Germline CDR1 MDHEN, CDR2 SYDVKM. The CDR3 consists of 12 residues. The CDR3 region is CASRLWGNEQFF. The CDR3 nucleotides read TGTGCCAGCAGACTTTGGGGGAATGAGCAGTTCTTC.

The V and J genes are TRBV20-1 and TRBJ1-2; TRBD1 might be the D (6 bases). Germline lookup yields CDR1 DFQATT and CDR2 SNEGSKA (reference sequence). With 1 base removed from V and 1 base from J, the gap between germline ends came to 13 bases. The CDR3 is 15 amino acids. CDR3: CSARAPGAYNYGYTF. DNA of the CDR3: TGCAGTGCTAGAGCACCGGGGGCGTATAACTATGGCTACACCTTC.